A selection of T cell receptor beta chains follows, all from one sample in a study of blood T cell repertoires in COVID-19. Using immunoSEQ multiplex PCR, the repertoire was profiled, and TCRdb retains in-frame clones only, with some absent. The sample contains roughly 67,000 clones, about 86% of which appear only once. Sequenced material: peripheral blood. All receptors derive from a man aged 50 to 59 with acute or convalescent COVID-19. CDR3s include the opening cysteine and the closing phenylalanine or tryptophan. A D gene is named only where the DNA matches it firmly. The size field is filled for only some rows; it gives once, few, many or a size class.

clone_size: .; d_call: .; j_call: TRBJ2-4; v_call: TRBV5-4; cdr3_aa: CASTPVGKNIQYF; cdr3_nt: TGTGCCAGCACCCCGGTTGGCAAAAACATTCAGTACTTC
clone_size: .; d_call: .; j_call: TRBJ1-1; v_call: TRBV2; cdr3_aa: CASSGTGQRNTEAFF; cdr3_nt: TGTGCCAGCAGTGGTACAGGACAAAGGAACACTGAAGCTTTCTTT
clone_size: once; d_call: .; j_call: TRBJ1-5; v_call: TRBV6-1; cdr3_aa: CASSEAGPQPQHF; cdr3_nt: TGTGCCAGCAGTGAGGCAGGGCCCCAGCCCCAGCATTTT
clone_size: .; d_call: .; j_call: TRBJ1-3; v_call: TRBV9; cdr3_aa: CASSVELKGNTIYF; cdr3_nt: TGTGCCAGCAGCGTAGAACTGAAGGGAAACACCATATATTTT
clone_size: .; d_call: TRBD2; j_call: TRBJ2-1; v_call: TRBV24-1; cdr3_aa: CATSPRGGGAFNEQFF; cdr3_nt: TGTGCCACCAGTCCCCGAGGCGGGGGGGCCTTCAATGAGCAGTTCTTC
clone_size: .; d_call: TRBD1; j_call: TRBJ1-2; v_call: TRBV7-2; cdr3_aa: CASSAWTGERGYTF; cdr3_nt: TGTGCCAGCAGCGCCTGGACAGGGGAGCGTGGCTACACCTTC
clone_size: .; d_call: TRBD2; j_call: TRBJ2-7; v_call: TRBV5-1; cdr3_aa: CASSRQLAGDRYEQYF; cdr3_nt: TGCGCCAGCAGCAGGCAACTAGCGGGGGACCGCTACGAGCAGTACTTC
clone_size: .; d_call: .; j_call: TRBJ1-1; v_call: TRBV2; cdr3_aa: CASSEAGAQNWGTEAFF; cdr3_nt: TGTGCCAGCAGTGAAGCGGGGGCACAGAATTGGGGCACTGAAGCTTTCTTT
clone_size: .; d_call: TRBD1; j_call: TRBJ2-6; v_call: TRBV30; cdr3_aa: CAWSGGQASGANVLTF; cdr3_nt: TGTGCCTGGAGTGGGGGACAGGCCTCTGGGGCCAACGTCCTGACTTTC
clone_size: .; d_call: TRBD1; j_call: TRBJ1-2; v_call: TRBV7-9; cdr3_aa: CASSLRGQGSGYTF; cdr3_nt: TGTGCCAGCAGCTTACGGGGACAGGGGAGCGGCTACACCTTC
clone_size: .; d_call: .; j_call: TRBJ1-2; v_call: TRBV4-1; cdr3_aa: CASSQSPVRGKADGYTF; cdr3_nt: TGCGCCAGCAGCCAAAGCCCTGTTCGAGGTAAAGCGGATGGCTACACCTTC
clone_size: .; d_call: TRBD1; j_call: TRBJ1-6; v_call: TRBV7-9; cdr3_aa: CASSGQGDSPLHF; cdr3_nt: TGTGCCAGCAGCGGACAGGGGGATTCACCCCTCCACTTT
clone_size: .; d_call: .; j_call: TRBJ1-4; v_call: TRBV7-2; cdr3_aa: CASSLQATEKLFF; cdr3_nt: TGTGCCAGCAGCTTACAGGCGACTGAAAAACTGTTTTTT
clone_size: .; d_call: TRBD1; j_call: TRBJ2-5; v_call: TRBV7-3; cdr3_aa: CASSAGQEETQYF; cdr3_nt: TGTGCCAGCAGCGCGGGACAGGAAGAGACCCAGTACTTC
clone_size: .; d_call: TRBD1; j_call: TRBJ1-6; v_call: TRBV6-5; cdr3_aa: CASSYRPRQGASPLHF; cdr3_nt: TGTGCCAGCAGTTACCGTCCGAGACAGGGTGCTTCACCCCTCCACTTT
clone_size: .; d_call: TRBD2; j_call: TRBJ2-3; v_call: TRBV2; cdr3_aa: CASSVGLAPSTDTQYF; cdr3_nt: TGTGCCAGCAGTGTAGGACTAGCGCCTAGCACAGATACGCAGTATTTT
clone_size: few; d_call: .; j_call: TRBJ2-7; v_call: TRBV11-3; cdr3_aa: CASSLQGTPTMQYF; cdr3_nt: TGTGCCAGCAGCTTACAAGGGACTCCTACGATGCAGTACTTC
clone_size: .; d_call: .; j_call: TRBJ1-2; v_call: TRBV3-1/TRBV3-2; cdr3_aa: CASSQGGGSYYGYTF; cdr3_nt: TGTGCCAGCAGCCAAGGAGGGGGTTCATACTATGGCTACACCTTC
clone_size: .; d_call: TRBD2; j_call: TRBJ2-1; v_call: TRBV6-1; cdr3_aa: CASSEAWASGRRGQFF; cdr3_nt: TGTGCCAGCAGTGAAGCGTGGGCTAGCGGGAGGAGGGGGCAGTTCTTC
clone_size: .; d_call: .; j_call: TRBJ2-6; v_call: TRBV19; cdr3_aa: CASSPAGANVLTF; cdr3_nt: TGTGCCAGCTCCCCTGCTGGGGCCAACGTCCTGACTTTC
clone_size: .; d_call: TRBD1; j_call: TRBJ1-2; v_call: TRBV14; cdr3_aa: CASSDGGGGYYGYTF; cdr3_nt: TGTGCCAGCAGCGATGGAGGGGGCGGATACTATGGCTACACCTTC
clone_size: .; d_call: .; j_call: TRBJ2-7; v_call: TRBV12-1; cdr3_aa: CASSPKTPGLAGGNEQYF; cdr3_nt: TGTGCCAGCAGCCCGAAGACACCTGGACTAGCGGGAGGGAACGAGCAGTACTTC
clone_size: .; d_call: .; j_call: TRBJ2-7; v_call: TRBV9; cdr3_aa: CASSGPGHGSGEQYF; cdr3_nt: TGTGCCAGCAGCGGGCCGGGACATGGATCAGGAGAGCAGTACTTC
clone_size: .; d_call: TRBD1; j_call: TRBJ1-1; v_call: TRBV5-1; cdr3_aa: CASSRGTGVSEAFF; cdr3_nt: TGCGCCAGCAGCCGAGGGACAGGGGTATCTGAAGCTTTCTTT
clone_size: .; d_call: .; j_call: TRBJ2-1; v_call: TRBV6-5; cdr3_aa: CASSYPVGGGLGEQFF; cdr3_nt: TGTGCCAGCAGTTACCCCGTTGGCGGGGGCTTAGGGGAGCAGTTCTTC
clone_size: .; d_call: TRBD2; j_call: TRBJ2-3; v_call: TRBV7-2; cdr3_aa: CASSRTGTSGSTDTQYF; cdr3_nt: TGTGCCAGCAGCAGAACCGGGACTAGCGGTAGCACAGATACGCAGTATTTT
clone_size: .; d_call: .; j_call: TRBJ1-3; v_call: TRBV18; cdr3_aa: CASGSESSGNTIYF; cdr3_nt: TGTGCCAGCGGGTCGGAGTCCTCTGGAAACACCATATATTTT
clone_size: few; d_call: .; j_call: TRBJ1-2; v_call: TRBV28; cdr3_aa: CASSSEGYTF; cdr3_nt: TGTGCCAGCAGTTCTGAGGGCTACACCTTC
clone_size: .; d_call: .; j_call: TRBJ2-5; v_call: TRBV21-1; cdr3_aa: CASSRGVGETQYF; cdr3_nt: TGTGCCAGCAGCAGGGGGGTGGGAGAGACCCAGTACTTC
clone_size: .; d_call: TRBD2; j_call: TRBJ2-4; v_call: TRBV4-2; cdr3_aa: CASSQGLAGKNIQYF; cdr3_nt: TGTGCCAGCAGCCAGGGACTAGCGGGAAAAAACATTCAGTACTTC
clone_size: .; d_call: .; j_call: TRBJ2-7; v_call: TRBV5-6; cdr3_aa: CASSFVRGKGEQYF; cdr3_nt: TGTGCCAGCAGCTTCGTGCGGGGTAAGGGCGAGCAGTACTTC
clone_size: once; d_call: TRBD2; j_call: TRBJ2-7; v_call: TRBV5-1; cdr3_aa: CASRLGSGGAYEQYF; cdr3_nt: TGCGCCAGCAGGTTGGGCAGCGGGGGAGCTTACGAGCAGTACTTC
clone_size: .; d_call: .; j_call: TRBJ2-2; v_call: TRBV6-6; cdr3_aa: CASTFTGELFF; cdr3_nt: TGTGCCAGCACCTTCACCGGGGAGCTGTTTTTT
clone_size: once; d_call: .; j_call: TRBJ2-5; v_call: TRBV7-7; cdr3_aa: CASSLIGRDGETQYF; cdr3_nt: TGTGCTAGCAGCTTAATCGGCAGGGATGGCGAGACCCAGTACTTC
clone_size: .; d_call: .; j_call: TRBJ2-3; v_call: TRBV27; cdr3_aa: CASSIGGSSATQYF; cdr3_nt: TGTGCCAGCAGCATTGGGGGGAGTTCAGCTACGCAGTATTTT
clone_size: .; d_call: .; j_call: TRBJ1-1; v_call: TRBV29-1; cdr3_aa: CSVAPGQRMNTEAFF; cdr3_nt: TGCAGCGTGGCCCCCGGGCAGCGGATGAACACTGAAGCTTTCTTT
clone_size: few; d_call: .; j_call: TRBJ1-1; v_call: TRBV2; cdr3_aa: CASSDTTLGEAFF; cdr3_nt: TGTGCCAGCAGTGATACTACCCTGGGTGAAGCTTTCTTT
clone_size: .; d_call: .; j_call: TRBJ1-5; v_call: TRBV5-1; cdr3_aa: CASSPTGPPNQPQHF; cdr3_nt: TGCGCCAGCAGCCCGACAGGCCCCCCCAATCAGCCCCAGCATTTT
clone_size: .; d_call: .; j_call: TRBJ2-5; v_call: TRBV25-1; cdr3_aa: CASSLSETQYF; cdr3_nt: TGTGCCAGCAGTTTATCAGAGACCCAGTACTTC
clone_size: .; d_call: .; j_call: TRBJ2-7; v_call: TRBV7-9; cdr3_aa: CASSSSGTPPYEQYF; cdr3_nt: TGTGCCAGCAGCTCCTCCGGGACACCCCCCTACGAGCAGTACTTC
clone_size: .; d_call: TRBD1; j_call: TRBJ1-2; v_call: TRBV29-1; cdr3_aa: CSSGQDGNYGYTF; cdr3_nt: TGCAGCTCGGGACAGGACGGGAACTATGGCTACACCTTC
clone_size: .; d_call: .; j_call: TRBJ2-1; v_call: TRBV7-6; cdr3_aa: CASSLEGETYNEQFF; cdr3_nt: TGTGCCAGCAGCTTAGAGGGGGAGACCTACAATGAGCAGTTCTTC
clone_size: .; d_call: .; j_call: TRBJ2-2; v_call: TRBV6-1; cdr3_aa: CASSEAIQGTGELFF; cdr3_nt: TGTGCCAGCAGTGAAGCTATCCAGGGTACCGGGGAGCTGTTTTTT
clone_size: .; d_call: .; j_call: TRBJ1-4; v_call: TRBV11-3; cdr3_aa: CASSLAQGVGKLFF; cdr3_nt: TGTGCCAGCAGCTTAGCGCAAGGGGTCGGGAAACTGTTTTTT
clone_size: .; d_call: .; j_call: TRBJ2-1; v_call: TRBV6-5; cdr3_aa: CASSSPGDLFF; cdr3_nt: TGTGCCAGCAGTAGCCCCGGGGATCTGTTCTTC
clone_size: .; d_call: TRBD2; j_call: TRBJ2-7; v_call: TRBV30; cdr3_aa: CASSSGRTYEQYF; cdr3_nt: TGTGCCTCCTCTAGCGGGAGAACCTACGAGCAGTACTTC
clone_size: .; d_call: .; j_call: TRBJ1-1; v_call: TRBV30; cdr3_aa: CACIRSTEAFF; cdr3_nt: TGTGCCTGCATACGGAGCACTGAAGCTTTCTTT
clone_size: .; d_call: .; j_call: TRBJ1-5; v_call: TRBV30; cdr3_aa: CAWSPSGIFQPQHF; cdr3_nt: TGTGCCTGGAGCCCGTCAGGGATCTTTCAGCCCCAGCATTTT
clone_size: .; d_call: TRBD1; j_call: TRBJ2-7; v_call: TRBV15; cdr3_aa: CATSGSRDRGEKQYF; cdr3_nt: TGTGCCACCAGCGGAAGCCGGGACAGGGGGGAAAAGCAGTACTTC
clone_size: .; d_call: .; j_call: TRBJ2-5; v_call: TRBV7-7; cdr3_aa: CASSLLGRDGETQYF; cdr3_nt: TGTGCTAGCAGCTTATTGGGGCGGGATGGCGAGACCCAGTACTTC
clone_size: .; d_call: .; j_call: TRBJ2-7; v_call: TRBV19; cdr3_aa: CASRPPAGSLGEQYF; cdr3_nt: TGTGCCAGTAGACCCCCGGCAGGGTCATTGGGCGAGCAGTACTTC
clone_size: .; d_call: .; j_call: TRBJ2-1; v_call: TRBV7-8; cdr3_aa: CASSLGLASVGYNEQFF; cdr3_nt: TGTGCCAGCAGCTTGGGCCTAGCGTCTGTAGGCTACAATGAGCAGTTCTTC
clone_size: .; d_call: .; j_call: TRBJ1-1; v_call: TRBV28; cdr3_aa: CASSFGKGTEAFF; cdr3_nt: TGTGCCAGCAGTTTTGGGAAGGGGACTGAAGCTTTCTTT
clone_size: .; d_call: TRBD1; j_call: TRBJ1-5; v_call: TRBV19; cdr3_aa: CASTTGNLGQPQHF; cdr3_nt: TGTGCCAGCACGACAGGGAATTTGGGCCAGCCCCAGCATTTT
clone_size: .; d_call: .; j_call: TRBJ2-1; v_call: TRBV5-1; cdr3_aa: CASSLLAGLVHLKGGSYNEQFF; cdr3_nt: TGCGCCAGCAGCTTGTTGGCAGGACTAGTCCACCTTAAGGGGGGCTCCTACAATGAGCAGTTCTTC
clone_size: .; d_call: .; j_call: TRBJ1-1; v_call: TRBV28; cdr3_aa: CASRRLESDAEAFF; cdr3_nt: TGTGCCAGCCGGAGGTTGGAGAGCGACGCTGAAGCTTTCTTT
clone_size: .; d_call: .; j_call: TRBJ1-6; v_call: TRBV5-1; cdr3_aa: CASSYDGVSYNSPLHF; cdr3_nt: TGCGCCAGCAGCTACGACGGGGTGTCCTATAATTCACCCCTCCACTTT
clone_size: few; d_call: .; j_call: TRBJ2-7; v_call: TRBV25-1; cdr3_aa: CASADPGQGSSYEQYF; cdr3_nt: TGTGCCAGCGCAGACCCTGGCCAGGGGAGCTCCTACGAGCAGTACTTC
clone_size: .; d_call: .; j_call: TRBJ2-2; v_call: TRBV9; cdr3_aa: CASSVLAGNTGELFF; cdr3_nt: TGTGCCAGCAGCGTACTAGCTGGTAACACCGGGGAGCTGTTTTTT
clone_size: .; d_call: TRBD1; j_call: TRBJ1-1; v_call: TRBV7-6; cdr3_aa: CASSLGTGADTEAFF; cdr3_nt: TGTGCCAGCAGCTTGGGGACAGGGGCGGACACTGAAGCTTTCTTT